The rows below give T cell receptor beta chains drawn from one sample of a study of OX40 agonist ivuxolimab in advanced cancers. Produced via immunoSEQ multiplex PCR; TCRdb's table is partial and in-frame only. The sample consists of more than 75,000 clones, roughly 84% of them appearing once. The input for sequencing was CD4+ or CD8+ T cells sorted from blood, taken in a trial of the OX40 agonist ivuxolimab. These receptors originate from an adult with an advanced solid tumor such as melanoma, head and neck, liver or kidney cancer. Each CDR3 is given with its conserved first and last residue. Each record gives: V gene, clone size, J gene, CDR3 protein. Where a row states a size, it is once, few, many or the class of an expanded clone; other rows omit it.

V gene: TRBV6-5
clone size: -
J gene: TRBJ2-1
CDR3 protein: CASSYRGSGGPDEQFF

V gene: TRBV6-1
clone size: -
J gene: TRBJ1-3
CDR3 protein: CASSSRTYTIYF

V gene: TRBV7-2
clone size: -
J gene: TRBJ2-1
CDR3 protein: CASSLGLALADEQFF

V gene: TRBV27
clone size: -
J gene: TRBJ1-5
CDR3 protein: CASSKIPPGVGSQPQHF

V gene: TRBV27
clone size: -
J gene: TRBJ1-2
CDR3 protein: CASSFGPPGHYGYTF

V gene: TRBV11-2
clone size: -
J gene: TRBJ1-3
CDR3 protein: CASSLGTGGTNSGNTIYF

V gene: TRBV7-2
clone size: -
J gene: TRBJ2-1
CDR3 protein: CASSLGPGWEQFF

V gene: TRBV28
clone size: -
J gene: TRBJ2-2
CDR3 protein: CASSSSGSLGGELFF

V gene: TRBV9
clone size: -
J gene: TRBJ2-1
CDR3 protein: CASSAGLAVSYNEQFF

V gene: TRBV2
clone size: -
J gene: TRBJ2-3
CDR3 protein: CASSAPSRGLAGVGDTQYF

V gene: TRBV5-1
clone size: -
J gene: TRBJ1-2
CDR3 protein: CASSLGPAKGYGYTF

V gene: TRBV18
clone size: -
J gene: TRBJ1-1
CDR3 protein: CASSPVGQGPMNTEAFF

V gene: TRBV7-2
clone size: -
J gene: TRBJ2-1
CDR3 protein: CASSLTRTYNEQFF

V gene: TRBV27
clone size: -
J gene: TRBJ2-5
CDR3 protein: CASSRPGAGGKETQYF

V gene: TRBV10-2
clone size: -
J gene: TRBJ2-1
CDR3 protein: CASRGYREQFF

V gene: TRBV19
clone size: -
J gene: TRBJ1-1
CDR3 protein: CASSLTGLTEAFF

V gene: TRBV5-4
clone size: -
J gene: TRBJ2-7
CDR3 protein: CASSLRAGGFDEQYF

V gene: TRBV20-1
clone size: -
J gene: TRBJ1-3
CDR3 protein: CSALGGNTIYF

V gene: TRBV12-2
clone size: -
J gene: TRBJ2-3
CDR3 protein: CASRSRTGPDTQYF

V gene: TRBV27
clone size: -
J gene: TRBJ1-1
CDR3 protein: CATMGGRGAEAFF

V gene: TRBV30
clone size: -
J gene: TRBJ1-4
CDR3 protein: CAWTTRVAANEKLFF

V gene: TRBV28
clone size: -
J gene: TRBJ2-7
CDR3 protein: CASSDRGYEQYF

V gene: TRBV6-6
clone size: -
J gene: TRBJ2-3
CDR3 protein: CASSYAAGVTDTQYF

V gene: TRBV2
clone size: once
J gene: TRBJ1-4
CDR3 protein: CASKPGPMNEKLFF

V gene: TRBV19
clone size: -
J gene: TRBJ2-2
CDR3 protein: CASSARGPGQGHTGELFF

V gene: TRBV19
clone size: -
J gene: TRBJ1-5
CDR3 protein: CASSRQNSNQPQHF

V gene: TRBV27
clone size: once
J gene: TRBJ1-1
CDR3 protein: CASRLTGGTEAFF

V gene: TRBV5-1
clone size: -
J gene: TRBJ1-4
CDR3 protein: CASSPRTGPNEKLFF

V gene: TRBV5-4
clone size: -
J gene: TRBJ2-1
CDR3 protein: CASILESAGDYNEQFF

V gene: TRBV7-9
clone size: -
J gene: TRBJ1-3
CDR3 protein: CASSLLGGSPIGNTIYF

V gene: TRBV5-1
clone size: once
J gene: TRBJ1-4
CDR3 protein: CASSLINGGEKLFF

V gene: TRBV6-1
clone size: -
J gene: TRBJ1-3
CDR3 protein: CASSVTGDGNTIYF

V gene: TRBV7-6
clone size: -
J gene: TRBJ1-1
CDR3 protein: CASSLLTGEFTEAFF

V gene: TRBV15
clone size: -
J gene: TRBJ1-1
CDR3 protein: CATSREPDTEAFF

V gene: TRBV14
clone size: -
J gene: TRBJ1-3
CDR3 protein: CASRNRAGNTIYF

V gene: TRBV2
clone size: -
J gene: TRBJ2-5
CDR3 protein: CASSTGLSQETQYF

V gene: TRBV5-4
clone size: -
J gene: TRBJ2-3
CDR3 protein: CASSSRLRASTDTQYF

V gene: TRBV9
clone size: -
J gene: TRBJ2-2
CDR3 protein: CASSVVEASAGELFF

V gene: TRBV5-4
clone size: -
J gene: TRBJ1-1
CDR3 protein: CASSSFGRGGAGTEAFF

V gene: TRBV7-9
clone size: -
J gene: TRBJ1-4
CDR3 protein: CASSFETGREKLFF

V gene: TRBV5-1
clone size: -
J gene: TRBJ1-2
CDR3 protein: CASSLARGPNYGYTF

V gene: TRBV28
clone size: once
J gene: TRBJ1-1
CDR3 protein: CASSFDRVGTEAFF

V gene: TRBV10-3
clone size: -
J gene: TRBJ1-5
CDR3 protein: CASRERDRPNQPQHF

V gene: TRBV25-1
clone size: -
J gene: TRBJ2-1
CDR3 protein: CASSDALEGVWNEQFF

V gene: TRBV5-1
clone size: -
J gene: TRBJ2-1
CDR3 protein: CASSLGSYNEQFF

V gene: TRBV19
clone size: -
J gene: TRBJ2-5
CDR3 protein: CASSITVQGGSQYF

V gene: TRBV2
clone size: -
J gene: TRBJ1-5
CDR3 protein: CASSETVNQPQHF

V gene: TRBV6-6
clone size: -
J gene: TRBJ2-1
CDR3 protein: CASSSGRVYNEQFF